The rows below give T cell receptor beta chains drawn from one sample of a study of blood T cells in healthy people across ages. TCRdb re-called the 5' RACE reads through MiXCR, storing one row per CDR3 protein. Of about 930,000 distinct CDR3 sequences in the sample, almost 30% were seen once. These data also featured in a second study, about T cells of mothers and their children.

Sequencing input: blood. These receptor sequences come from a woman aged 40-49 years in good health. Each CDR3 is given with its conserved first and last residue. The D gene is left open where the match is weak. Size is omitted from some rows. Given values are once, few, many or a class for expanded clones.

J gene | clone size | V gene | D gene | CDR3 protein | CDR3 DNA
TRBJ2-3 | . | TRBV11-1 | TRBD1 | CAGSGPGTGNTDTQYF | TGTGCCGGCAGCGGGCCCGGGACAGGGAACACAGATACGCAGTATTTT
TRBJ2-2 | . | TRBV18 | . | CASSPTGAHTGELFF | TGTGCCAGCTCACCGACCGGGGCTCACACCGGGGAGCTGTTTTTT
TRBJ2-5 | . | TRBV20-1 | . | CSASPSPSQETQYF | TGCAGTGCTAGTCCGTCACCAAGTCAAGAGACCCAGTACTTC
TRBJ2-6 | . | TRBV28 | TRBD1 | CASSPPPGQGFSGANVLTF | TGTGCCAGCAGTCCGCCCCCGGGACAGGGGTTCTCTGGGGCCAACGTCCTGACTTTC
TRBJ1-2 | many | TRBV28 | TRBD1 | CAAGQGNYGYTF | TGTGCCGCAGGACAGGGGAACTATGGCTACACCTTC
TRBJ1-5 | . | TRBV3-1 | . | CASSQEAGNQPQHF | TGTGCCAGCAGCCAAGAAGCGGGTAATCAGCCCCAGCATTTT
TRBJ1-3 | . | TRBV6-6 | . | CASSYSSPVSGNTIYF | TGTGCCAGCAGTTACTCGAGCCCAGTCTCTGGAAACACCATATATTTT
TRBJ1-4 | . | TRBV20-1 | TRBD1 | CSASPGQGRTEKLFF | TGCAGTGCTTCACCGGGACAGGGAAGGACTGAAAAACTGTTTTTT
TRBJ1-2 | . | TRBV6-6 | . | CASSSPGDWGGYGYTF | TGTGCCAGCAGTTCTCCCGGGGACTGGGGTGGCTATGGCTACACCTTC
TRBJ2-7 | . | TRBV5-1 | TRBD2 | CASSLSVGGAYEQCF | TGCGCCAGCAGCTTGTCGGTCGGGGGGGCCTACGAGCAGTGCTTC
TRBJ2-5 | many | TRBV29-1 | . | CSAYQETQYF | TGCAGCGCGTACCAAGAGACCCAGTACTTC
TRBJ2-2 | many | TRBV10-3 | . | CAISELQGGTGELFF | TGTGCCATCAGTGAATTACAGGGCGGGACCGGGGAGCTGTTTTTT
TRBJ2-7 | many | TRBV7-3 | TRBD1 | CASSPRTGNSYEQYF | TGTGCCAGCAGCCCCCGGACAGGGAACTCCTACGAGCAGTACTTC
TRBJ2-5 | few | TRBV5-1 | . | CASSLAALAGMETQYF | TGCGCCAGCAGCTTGGCGGCTCTCGCAGGGATGGAGACCCAGTACTTC
TRBJ1-5 | few | TRBV2 | . | CASVGDSNQPQHF | TGTGCCAGCGTAGGGGATAGCAATCAGCCCCAGCATTTT
TRBJ2-6 | . | TRBV6-6 | . | CASSRFSSGANVLTF | TGTGCCAGCAGTCGCTTTAGCTCTGGGGCCAACGTCCTGACTTTC
TRBJ1-6 | many | TRBV20-1 | . | CSARGERQGGSYNSPLHF | TGCAGTGCTAGAGGCGAGCGGCAGGGAGGCTCCTATAATTCACCCCTCCACTTT
TRBJ2-7 | . | TRBV5-1 | . | CANSLGRADYEQYF | TGCGCCAACAGCTTGGGCAGGGCCGACTACGAGCAGTACTTC
TRBJ2-6 | many | TRBV6-2/TRBV6-3 | . | CASRGTQGYSSGANVLTF | TGTGCCAGCAGGGGGACCCAGGGTTATTCCTCTGGGGCCAACGTCCTGACTTTC
TRBJ1-4 | . | TRBV9 | . | CASSVGSGLVNEKLFF | TGTGCCAGCAGCGTAGGGTCCGGTCTTGTTAATGAAAAACTGTTTTTT
TRBJ2-1 | . | TRBV12-3/TRBV12-4 | TRBD1 | CASSGTVGYNEQFF | TGTGCCAGCAGTGGGACAGTAGGCTACAATGAGCAGTTCTTC
TRBJ2-4 | few | TRBV5-5 | TRBD2 | CASSFRLAADIQYF | TGTGCCAGCAGCTTTCGACTAGCGGCCGACATTCAGTACTTC
TRBJ2-5 | few | TRBV28 | . | CASSSRAGWETQYF | TGTGCCAGCAGTTCCAGGGCCGGGTGGGAGACCCAGTACTTC
TRBJ2-7 | few | TRBV6-1 | TRBD2 | CASSERLAGGRLDEQYF | TGTGCCAGCAGTGAAAGACTAGCGGGGGGGCGTTTGGACGAGCAGTACTTC
TRBJ1-1 | . | TRBV7-9 | TRBD1 | CASTDRVNTEAFF | TGTGCCAGCACCGACAGGGTGAACACTGAAGCTTTCTTT
TRBJ2-5 | . | TRBV20-1 | . | CSARGLETQYF | TGCAGTGCTAGGGGCCTAGAGACCCAGTACTTC
TRBJ2-5 | many | TRBV7-3 | . | CASSFGSSTQETQYF | TGTGCCAGCAGCTTCGGGTCTAGTACACAAGAGACCCAGTACTTC
TRBJ1-6 | . | TRBV5-5 | . | CAGRQHSSNSPLHF | TGTGCCGGCAGACAACACAGTTCCAATTCACCCCTCCACTTT
TRBJ2-2 | few | TRBV29-1 | . | CSVHTEYSGELFF | TGCAGCGTCCATACAGAATATAGCGGGGAGCTGTTTTTT
TRBJ2-6 | many | TRBV29-1 | . | CSVRGGANVLTF | TGCAGCGTCAGGGGAGGGGCCAACGTCCTGACTTTC
TRBJ2-7 | . | TRBV19 | . | CASSYRSSYVQYF | TGTGCCAGTAGTTACAGGAGCTCCTACGTGCAGTACTTC
TRBJ2-6 | many | TRBV20-1 | . | CSALRTSSGANVLTF | TGCAGTGCTCTACGGACGTCCTCTGGGGCCAACGTCCTGACTTTC
TRBJ2-2 | . | TRBV7-2 | TRBD2 | CASSLVAAGGSTGELFF | TGTGCCAGCAGCTTAGTAGCAGCGGGGGGCTCCACCGGGGAGCTGTTTTTT
TRBJ1-2 | . | TRBV6-1 | . | CASSESGSSYGYTF | TGTGCCAGCAGTGAATCGGGCAGTAGCTATGGCTACACCTTC
TRBJ2-1 | few | TRBV12-5 | . | CASGPSTRNNEQFF | TGTGCTAGTGGTCCATCAACCCGGAACAATGAGCAGTTCTTC
TRBJ2-3 | many | TRBV12-3/TRBV12-4 | . | CASRATASTDTQYF | TGTGCCAGCAGGGCTACCGCTTCCACAGATACGCAGTATTTT
TRBJ2-5 | many | TRBV15 | TRBD1 | CATSRRPQGLDETQYF | TGTGCCACCAGCAGACGCCCACAGGGGTTAGATGAGACCCAGTACTTC
TRBJ2-3 | . | TRBV3-1 | . | CASSETTSTDTQYF | TGTGCCAGCAGCGAGACAACTAGCACAGATACGCAGTATTTT
TRBJ1-2 | many | TRBV28 | TRBD1 | CASKKQGARGYGYTF | TGTGCCAGCAAGAAACAGGGGGCTCGGGGATATGGCTACACCTTC
TRBJ2-5 | . | TRBV14 | . | CASSQDHGGTQYF | TGTGCCAGCAGCCAGGATCACGGAGGGACCCAGTACTTC